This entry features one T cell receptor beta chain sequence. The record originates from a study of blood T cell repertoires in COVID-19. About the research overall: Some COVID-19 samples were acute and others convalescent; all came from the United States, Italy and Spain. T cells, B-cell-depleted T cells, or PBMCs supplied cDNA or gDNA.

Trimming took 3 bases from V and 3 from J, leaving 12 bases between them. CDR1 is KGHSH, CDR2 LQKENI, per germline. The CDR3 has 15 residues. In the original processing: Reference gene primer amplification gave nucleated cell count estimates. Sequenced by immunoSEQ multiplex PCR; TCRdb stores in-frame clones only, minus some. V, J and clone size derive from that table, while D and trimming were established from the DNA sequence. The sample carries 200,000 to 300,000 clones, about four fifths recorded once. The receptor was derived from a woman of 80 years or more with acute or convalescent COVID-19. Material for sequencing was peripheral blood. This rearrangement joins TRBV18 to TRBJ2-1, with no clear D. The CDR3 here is CASSPTSPGYNEQFF. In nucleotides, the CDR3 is TGTGCCAGCTCACCGACGAGTCCAGGCTACAATGAGCAGTTCTTC.